A selection of T cell receptor beta chains follows, all from one sample in a study of human CD4 T cells and Enterobacteriaceae. Here immunoSEQ multiplex PCR was the method, and the copy in TCRdb shows in-frame clones only, minus some. The repertoire holds 1,300 or so clones, with about 47% as singletons. The sequencing sample was made of bacteria-reactive CD4+ T cells grown in culture. These receptors came from a human donor in good health. Both conserved end residues are part of each CDR3. The D gene is left open where the match is weak. Where a row states a size, it is once, few, many or the class of an expanded clone; other rows omit it.

V gene: TRBV6-1; D gene: TRBD2; J gene: TRBJ2-1; clone size: .; CDR3 protein: CASRPSGGLNEQFF; CDR3 DNA: TGTGCAAGCAGGCCTAGCGGGGGCCTTAATGAGCAGTTCTTC
V gene: TRBV28; D gene: .; J gene: TRBJ1-5; clone size: once; CDR3 protein: CASTLSHQPQHF; CDR3 DNA: TGTGCCAGCACCCTTAGCCATCAGCCCCAGCATTTT
V gene: TRBV27; D gene: TRBD2; J gene: TRBJ2-1; clone size: .; CDR3 protein: CASSTPSGISGYEQFF; CDR3 DNA: TGTGCCAGCAGTACCCCTAGCGGGATAAGTGGGTATGAGCAGTTCTTC
V gene: TRBV6-5; D gene: TRBD2; J gene: TRBJ2-1; clone size: .; CDR3 protein: CASSYSLAGANEQFF; CDR3 DNA: TGTGCCAGCAGTTACTCGCTAGCGGGAGCCAATGAGCAGTTCTTC
V gene: TRBV28; D gene: .; J gene: TRBJ2-7; clone size: .; CDR3 protein: CASSSPGGNAYEQYF; CDR3 DNA: TGTGCCAGCAGTTCACCTGGAGGGAATGCCTACGAGCAGTACTTC
V gene: TRBV4-1; D gene: .; J gene: TRBJ1-5; clone size: .; CDR3 protein: CASSHVGTNQPQHF; CDR3 DNA: TGCGCCAGCAGCCACGTGGGGACCAATCAGCCCCAGCATTTT
V gene: TRBV10-3; D gene: .; J gene: TRBJ2-2; clone size: large; CDR3 protein: CAISEGVDAGELFF; CDR3 DNA: TGTGCCATCAGTGAGGGGGTCGACGCCGGGGAGCTGTTTTTT
V gene: TRBV5-5; D gene: .; J gene: TRBJ1-2; clone size: once; CDR3 protein: CASSLDSRGGGYTF; CDR3 DNA: TGTGCCAGCAGCTTGGATTCCAGGGGCGGTGGCTACACCTTC
V gene: TRBV19; D gene: .; J gene: TRBJ2-2; clone size: .; CDR3 protein: CASSSQNTGELFF; CDR3 DNA: TGTGCCAGTAGCTCTCAGAACACCGGGGAGCTGTTTTTT
V gene: TRBV4-2; D gene: TRBD2; J gene: TRBJ2-5; clone size: .; CDR3 protein: CASSPSGSETQYF; CDR3 DNA: TGTGCCAGCAGCCCTAGCGGGAGTGAGACCCAGTACTTC
V gene: TRBV11-1; D gene: TRBD1; J gene: TRBJ1-2; clone size: few; CDR3 protein: CASSGGTGNYGYTF; CDR3 DNA: TGTGCCAGCAGCGGCGGGACAGGAAACTATGGCTACACCTTC
V gene: TRBV6-5; D gene: .; J gene: TRBJ1-2; clone size: few; CDR3 protein: CASREQGYYGYTF; CDR3 DNA: TGTGCCAGCAGGGAACAGGGATACTATGGCTACACCTTC
V gene: TRBV10-3; D gene: .; J gene: TRBJ2-1; clone size: medium-sized; CDR3 protein: CAISESLGEQFF; CDR3 DNA: TGTGCCATCAGTGAGTCTTTAGGTGAGCAGTTCTTC
V gene: TRBV18; D gene: .; J gene: TRBJ1-1; clone size: few; CDR3 protein: CASSPSTEAFF; CDR3 DNA: TGTGCCAGCTCACCTAGTACTGAAGCTTTCTTT
V gene: TRBV4-1; D gene: .; J gene: TRBJ2-2; clone size: .; CDR3 protein: CASSPTRYTGELFF; CDR3 DNA: TGCGCCAGCAGCCCTACTAGATACACCGGGGAGCTGTTTTTT
V gene: TRBV6-5; D gene: .; J gene: TRBJ2-1; clone size: few; CDR3 protein: CASTLDGAREQFF; CDR3 DNA: TGTGCCAGCACCCTCGATGGGGCTAGGGAGCAGTTCTTC
V gene: TRBV7-2; D gene: .; J gene: TRBJ2-7; clone size: few; CDR3 protein: CASSSAYEQYF; CDR3 DNA: TGTGCCAGCAGCTCAGCCTACGAGCAGTACTTC
V gene: TRBV11-2; D gene: .; J gene: TRBJ2-2; clone size: .; CDR3 protein: CASSTSRGDTGELFF; CDR3 DNA: TGTGCCAGCAGCACCAGTAGGGGGGACACCGGGGAGCTGTTTTTT
V gene: TRBV7-9; D gene: TRBD1; J gene: TRBJ2-1; clone size: few; CDR3 protein: CASSLGQGGSEQFF; CDR3 DNA: TGTGCCAGCAGCCTCGGACAGGGGGGAAGTGAGCAGTTCTTC
V gene: TRBV5-5; D gene: .; J gene: TRBJ1-2; clone size: few; CDR3 protein: CASSSGSSNYGYTF; CDR3 DNA: TGTGCCAGCAGCTCGGGGAGTTCTAACTATGGCTACACCTTC
V gene: TRBV11-3; D gene: .; J gene: TRBJ2-7; clone size: .; CDR3 protein: CASSLVAATRTNEQYF; CDR3 DNA: TGTGCCAGCAGCTTAGTAGCCGCGACTAGAACAAACGAGCAGTACTTC
V gene: TRBV7-9; D gene: .; J gene: TRBJ1-5; clone size: few; CDR3 protein: CASSLGISNQPQHF; CDR3 DNA: TGTGCCAGCAGCTTAGGGATCTCCAATCAGCCCCAGCATTTT
V gene: TRBV10-3; D gene: .; J gene: TRBJ2-7; clone size: .; CDR3 protein: CATDRAYEQYF; CDR3 DNA: TGTGCCACGGACAGAGCCTACGAGCAGTACTTC
V gene: TRBV6-1; D gene: .; J gene: TRBJ2-5; clone size: .; CDR3 protein: CASSYREGTQYF; CDR3 DNA: TGTGCCAGCAGCTACAGGGAAGGGACCCAGTACTTC
V gene: TRBV2; D gene: .; J gene: TRBJ2-2; clone size: .; CDR3 protein: CASGVAGELFF; CDR3 DNA: TGTGCCAGCGGGGTAGCCGGGGAGCTGTTTTTT
V gene: TRBV14; D gene: .; J gene: TRBJ2-2; clone size: .; CDR3 protein: CASSPLGAGSKTGELFF; CDR3 DNA: TGTGCCAGCAGCCCTCTCGGGGCAGGGTCCAAAACCGGGGAGCTGTTTTTT